Shown below are 24 T cell receptor beta chains from a single sample sequenced in a study of PD-L1 blockade in urothelial cancer. Time point given: pretreatment peripheral blood. Sequenced by immunoSEQ multiplex PCR; TCRdb stores in-frame clones only, minus some. This sample has roughly 52,000 clones, with 84% found just once. The input for sequencing was PBMCs, taken around atezolizumab (anti-PD-L1) treatment. The receptors here all came from a man aged 45-65 years with urothelial cancer.

V gene TRBV28 combines with J gene TRBJ1-5; 7 bases fit TRBD1. The CDR3 has 15 residues. Germline trimming cut 5 bases from V and 1 base from J; bases unmatched to any gene: 5. Germline V CDR1 and CDR2: MDHEN, SYDVKM. The CDR3 DNA reads TGTGCCAGCAGTGCCACACAGGGGAGCAATCAGCCCCAGCATTTT. As protein: CASSATQGSNQPQHF.

Regarding this clone: The junction differs from germline at one of its ends, possibly a read error. CDR3 DNA sequence: TGTGCTAGCAGCTTAGATTTCGGGCTAGCGGGGGGCGCCAGCACCGGGGAGCTGTTTTTT. Translating gives CASSLDFGLAGGASTGELFF. V gene TRBV7-7 combines with J gene TRBJ2-2; TRBD2 agrees at 11 bases. CDR3 length equals 20 residues. Germline CDR1 reads SSHAT; CDR2 reads FNYEAQ (reference sequence).

The J gene is TRBJ2-3, the V gene TRBV6-5; 10 bases agree with TRBD1. From germline, CDR1 is MNHEY and CDR2 SVGAGI. V shed 6 bases and J 5 bases; nucleotides not matched to a gene: 2. The CDR3 covers 13 residues. CDR3 DNA sequence: TGTGCCAGCAGGGGGGACAGGGGAGATACGCAGTATTTT. This encodes CASRGDRGDTQYF.

V usage is TRBV20-1 and J usage is TRBJ2-7; D perhaps matches TRBD2 (5 bases). Looked up from germline, CDR1 is DFQATT and CDR2 is SNEGSKA (reference sequence). The CDR3 contains 11 residues. V was trimmed by 3 bases and J by 6 bases, leaving 9 bases between them. For the CDR3, the DNA is TGCAGTGCTAGCTATCGGGGCGAGCAGTACTTC. Translation: CSASYRGEQYF.

The rearrangement joins TRBV6-5 to TRBJ2-1, with 12 positions matching TRBD2. Germline-derived CDR1 and CDR2 are MNHEY and SVGAGI. The CDR3 loop spans 15 amino acids. The trim removed 7 bases at V and 5 bases at J, leaving 6 bases unmatched. CDR3 sequence: CASNQGLAGHNEQFF. CDR3 nucleotides: TGTGCCAGCAACCAAGGACTAGCGGGACACAATGAGCAGTTCTTC.

The rearrangement uses TRBV27 and TRBJ1-6, with TRBD1 identical over 7 bases. There are 15 residues in the CDR3. Germline values: CDR1 MNHEY, CDR2 SMNVEV (reference sequence). J gave up 5 bases and V 4 bases, and 5 bases lay outside the gene matches. The CDR3 DNA follows: TGTGCCAGCAGTTCAGGACAGGCACATAATTCACCCCTCCACTTT. Its protein is CASSSGQAHNSPLHF.

This clone was observed a few times. The chain joins TRBV27 to TRBJ1-2; D is ambiguous. This CDR3 contains 15 residues. Germline assignment: CDR1 MNHEY and CDR2 SMNVEV (reference sequence). The V gene lost 6 bases and the J gene lost 2 bases, with 16 bases spanning the gap. This chain's CDR3 is CASSRGPSSNYGYTF. DNA of the CDR3: TGTGCCAGCAGCCGTGGGCCATCCTCCAACTATGGCTACACCTTC.

The chain joins TRBV28 to TRBJ2-7; 8 nucleotides line up with TRBD2. Germline V gene data show CDR1 as MDHEN and CDR2 as SYDVKM. This CDR3 is 15 amino acids long. After removal of 7 bases from V and 2 bases from J, the junction contained 10 bases not matched to a gene. CDR3 nucleotides: TGTGCCAGCACCGAAAGCGGGAGCGTTCCCTACGAGCAGTACTTC. It translates to CASTESGSVPYEQYF.

The genes are TRBV19 and TRBJ1-4; D not resolved. The V end was cut by 5 bases, the J end by 6 bases, with 19 bases between. Per the germline V gene, CDR1 is LNHDA and CDR2 is SQIVND (reference sequence). The CDR3 consists of 16 residues. This CDR3 is CASSRSGPRNDEKLFF. CDR3 in DNA: TGTGCCAGTAGTCGCAGCGGACCCCGAAATGATGAAAAACTGTTTTTT.

The chain links TRBV12-2 to TRBJ2-5; the DNA was not compared with TRBD2, the D call given in the table. TRBV12-2 is designated a pseudogene. The CDR3 consists of 17 residues. The CDR3 is CASRLARSSGGEETQYF. The CDR3 nucleotides read TGTGCAAGTCGCTTAGCGCGATCTAGCGGGGGGGAAGAGACCCAGTACTTC.

The CDR3 spells CASSQDFLTGTAGGSGNTIYF. CDR3 sequence (DNA): TGCGCCAGCAGCCAAGATTTCTTGACAGGGACGGCAGGCGGTTCTGGAAACACCATATATTTT. The V and J genes are TRBV4-3 and TRBJ1-3, with TRBD1 matching over 7 bases. The CDR3 is made up of 21 amino acids. Trimming at V came to 0 bases and at J to 1 base, leaving 18 bases not matched to a gene. The germline V gene encodes CDR1 LGHNA and CDR2 YSLEER.

This clone appeared a single time. This chain uses TRBV29-1 with TRBJ1-2; D is perhaps TRBD1 (5 bases). CDR1 SQVTM and CDR2 ANQGSEA come from the germline V gene. Trimming took off 7 bases at V and 4 bases at J, with 13 bases between the two ends. The CDR3 consists of 12 residues. DNA for the CDR3: TGCAGCGGCGTAGGTACAGGCTATGGCTACACCTTC. This gives the protein CSGVGTGYGYTF.

The chain is built from TRBV11-3 and TRBJ1-2; no clear D. Trimming pared 4 bases from V and 3 bases from J, leaving 9 bases between. The CDR3 loop spans 13 amino acids. Germline assignment: CDR1 SGHNT and CDR2 YENEEA. The CDR3 coding sequence is TGTGCCAGCAGCTCCCCCGGGGACTATGGCTACACCTTC. It yields the protein CASSSPGDYGYTF.

V and J are TRBV30 and TRBJ2-7; 11 nucleotides align to TRBD1. V lost 3 bases to trimming and J lost 2 bases; unmatched junction nucleotides: 6. Per the germline V gene, CDR1 is GTSNPN and CDR2 is SVGIG (reference sequence). The CDR3 totals 15 residues. The CDR3 loop is CAWSPGQGVPYEQYF. The CDR3 DNA is TGTGCCTGGAGCCCGGGACAGGGGGTACCCTACGAGCAGTACTTC.

J is TRBJ2-7 and V is TRBV2; D is possibly TRBD2 (6 bases). V shed 3 bases and J shed 4 bases, with 10 bases lying between them. CDR1 is SNHLY and CDR2 is FYNNEI in the germline V gene. This CDR3 is built from 13 residues. In DNA form, the CDR3 reads TGTGCCAGCAGTGACGGGGGTCCGTACGAGCAGTACTTC. Protein: CASSDGGPYEQYF.

The CDR3 sequence is CASSVAWTASGNTIYF. Written as DNA, the CDR3 is TGTGCCAGCAGCGTAGCCTGGACAGCCTCTGGAAACACCATATATTTT. This chain links TRBV9 with TRBJ1-3, with a possible D match to TRBD1 (6 bases). Germline CDR1 is SGDLS and CDR2 is YYNGEE. V lost 0 bases and J lost 0, with 10 bases in between. This CDR3 is built from 16 residues.

V usage is TRBV7-9 and J usage is TRBJ2-2, with 7 bases that match TRBD2. The length of the CDR3 is 14 residues. J lost 4 bases, V lost 4 bases, and 3 bases had no gene match. The germline gives CDR1 SEHNR, CDR2 FQNEAQ (reference sequence). The chain's CDR3 is CASSSRGSTGELFF. The CDR3 coding sequence is TGTGCCAGCAGCTCCCGCGGGAGCACCGGGGAGCTGTTTTTT.

The V gene is TRBV30, the J gene TRBJ1-5, with TRBD1 identical over 10 bases. Losses at the gene ends were 2 bases for V and 6 bases for J; bases not matched to a gene: 10. The V gene's germline CDR1 is GTSNPN and CDR2 SVGIG (reference sequence). The CDR3 is 16 residues long. The CDR3: CAWSKGDRGGSQPQHF. CDR3 nucleotides: TGTGCCTGGAGTAAAGGGGACAGGGGAGGCTCTCAGCCCCAGCATTTT. The whole variable domain, remainder taken from reference TRBV30 and TRBJ1-5, is SQTIHQWPATLVQPVGSPLSLECTVEGTSNPNLYWYRQAAGRGLQLLFYSVGIGQISSEVPQNLSASRPQDRQFILSSKKLLLSDSGFYLCAWSKGDRGGSQPQHFGDGTRLSIL.

The chain has TRBV18 and TRBJ1-5; D gene unclear. The CDR3 spans 15 residues. Germline CDR1 is KGHSH and CDR2 is LQKENI. Trimming removed 2 bases at V and 6 bases at J, with 14 bases between. CDR3 amino acids: CASSPSRGMGQPQHF. In DNA form, the CDR3 reads TGTGCCAGCTCACCATCCAGAGGTATGGGTCAGCCCCAGCATTTT.

The V and J genes are TRBV2 and TRBJ1-5; D unclear. The CDR3 length is 13 residues. V lost 2 bases, J lost 4 bases, and 6 bases lay in between. CDR1 is SNHLY and CDR2 is FYNNEI in the germline V gene. CDR3 bases: TGTGCCAGCAGTGAAACGCAGAATCAGCCCCAGCATTTT. Its translation is CASSETQNQPQHF.

The chain has TRBV7-6 and TRBJ2-7; D is perhaps TRBD1 (6 bases). This CDR3 comprises 15 residues. Per germline, CDR1 SGHVS and CDR2 FNYEAQ. The V end lost 5 bases, the J end lost 0 bases, and 14 bases lay between the germline ends. The CDR3 reads CASSIQTGTSYEQYF. The CDR3 DNA follows: TGTGCCAGCAGCATACAGACAGGAACCTCCTACGAGCAGTACTTC.

This chain connects TRBV14 to TRBJ1-2; D is possibly TRBD1 (5 bases). V lost 5 bases and J lost 4, with 14 bases in between. Per the germline V gene, CDR1 is SGHDN and CDR2 is FVKESK. This CDR3 has 14 amino acids. The CDR3 nucleotides are TGTGCCAGCAGCTCCGTGGGGGGGTCCTATGGCTACACCTTC. Its protein product is CASSSVGGSYGYTF.

J is TRBJ1-3 and V is TRBV28; TRBD1 matches 7 bases. V shed 7 bases and J 1 base; nucleotides not matched to a gene: 4. From germline, CDR1 is MDHEN and CDR2 SYDVKM. This CDR3 is built from 14 residues. For the CDR3, the DNA is TGTGCCAGCACCCCAGGGGGGTCTGGAAACACCATATATTTT. Residues: CASTPGGSGNTIYF. Looking up the rest from reference TRBV28 and TRBJ1-3 gives the full variable domain: DVKVTQSSRYLVKRTGEKVFLECVQDMDHENMFWYRQDPGLGLRLIYFSYDVKMKEKGDIPEGYSVSREKKERFSLILESASTNQTSMYLCASTPGGSGNTIYFGEGSWLTVV.

CDR3 sequence: CASCRGAHEKLFF. The DNA of the CDR3 is TGTGCTAGTTGCCGGGGGGCGCATGAAAAACTGTTTTTT. The chain is built from TRBV12-5 and TRBJ1-4, with a weak D call TRBD1 (6 bases). The V end was cut by 8 bases, the J end by 6 bases, with 13 bases between. Germline V CDR1 and CDR2: LGHNT, FRNRAP. The CDR3 covers 13 residues.